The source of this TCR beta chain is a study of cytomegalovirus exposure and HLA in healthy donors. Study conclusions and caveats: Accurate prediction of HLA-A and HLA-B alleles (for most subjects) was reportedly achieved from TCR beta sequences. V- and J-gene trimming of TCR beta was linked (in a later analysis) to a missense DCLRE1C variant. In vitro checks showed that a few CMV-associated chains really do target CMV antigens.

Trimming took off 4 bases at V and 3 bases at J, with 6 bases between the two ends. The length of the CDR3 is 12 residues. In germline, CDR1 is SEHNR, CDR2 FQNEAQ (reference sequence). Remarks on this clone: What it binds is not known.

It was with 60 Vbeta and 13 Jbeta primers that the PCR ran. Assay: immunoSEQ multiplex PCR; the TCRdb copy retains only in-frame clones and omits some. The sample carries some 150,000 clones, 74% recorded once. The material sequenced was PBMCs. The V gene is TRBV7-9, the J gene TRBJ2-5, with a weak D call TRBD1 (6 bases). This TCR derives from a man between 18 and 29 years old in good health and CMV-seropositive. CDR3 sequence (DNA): TGTGCCAGCAGCTGGACAGAAGAGACCCAGTACTTC. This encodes CASSWTEETQYF.